These 11 T cell receptor beta chains were sequenced from one sample in a study of blood T cell repertoires in COVID-19. Clones were read by immunoSEQ multiplex PCR, and TCRdb kept only the in-frame ones, dropping some. The repertoire holds some 200,000 clones, with around 82% as singletons. The sample taken for sequencing was peripheral blood. The receptors originated from a woman older than 75 with acute or convalescent COVID-19.

CDR3 bases: TGTGCCAGCAACGACAGGGGGCGCGGATACGAGCAGTACTTC. Translation: CASNDRGRGYEQYF. The rearrangement uses TRBV6-5 and TRBJ2-7; 10 bases line up with TRBD1. The J segment lost 4 bases and the V segment lost 7 bases, leaving 7 bases of the junction unmatched. This CDR3 contains 14 residues. CDR1 and CDR2 from the germline V gene are MNHEY and SVGAGI.

The rearrangement joins TRBV5-1 to TRBJ2-1; 8 bases agree with TRBD1. The CDR3 totals 15 residues. CDR1 SGHRS and CDR2 YFSETQ come from the germline V gene. Trimming removed 2 bases from V and 4 bases from J; junction bases left unmatched: 5. CDR3 DNA: TGCGCCAGCAGCTTTTTGCAGGGGGCATACAATGAGCAGTTCTTC. Residues: CASSFLQGAYNEQFF.

A remark on this clone: At the DNA level, this CDR3 is encoded by other sequences in the same sample as well. This chain connects TRBV19 to TRBJ2-7; 7 bases are a match to TRBD2. The CDR3 is 14 residues long. With 1 base clipped from V and 1 base from J, the junction kept 1 base outside the gene matches. CDR1 is LNHDA, CDR2 SQIVND, per germline (reference sequence). Here the CDR3 reads CASSIGGGSYEQYF. DNA of the CDR3: TGTGCCAGTAGTATAGGGGGGGGATCCTACGAGCAGTACTTC.

The chain joins TRBV9 to TRBJ2-1; D perhaps matches TRBD2 (5 bases). The germline CDR1 and CDR2 sequences are SGDLS and YYNGEE. The CDR3 spans 12 residues. The V end was cut by 4 bases, the J end by 9 bases, with 11 bases between. The CDR3 here is CASSILGGEQFF. CDR3 nucleotides: TGTGCCAGCAGCATTCTAGGAGGTGAGCAGTTCTTC.

The chain uses TRBV5-4 and TRBJ1-2; TRBD1 matches at 8 bases. CDR1 and CDR2 from the germline V gene are SGHNT and YYREEE (reference sequence). Trimming took 4 bases from V and 8 from J; bases not matched to a gene: 7. CDR3 length: 13 amino acids. CDR3 protein: CASSGRTGHGYTF. The DNA of the CDR3 is TGTGCCAGCAGCGGAAGGACAGGGCACGGCTACACCTTC.

This clone was found a few times. The rearrangement links TRBV3-1 (or the pseudogene TRBV3-2) to TRBJ2-7; D remains ambiguous. Between the trimmed V and J ends, which lost 1 base and 6 bases, there was a span of 13 bases. Germline lookup yields CDR1 LGHDT and CDR2 YNNKEL (reference sequence). The length of the CDR3 is 14 residues. CDR3 residues: CASSQAQDRREQYF. The CDR3 bases are TGTGCCAGCAGCCAAGCCCAGGATCGGCGCGAGCAGTACTTC.

This clone was seen only a few times. The rearrangement joins TRBV2 to TRBJ2-1, with 10 bases matching TRBD2. Per the germline V gene, CDR1 is SNHLY and CDR2 is FYNNEI. J was trimmed by 7 bases and V by 7 bases; bases with no gene match: 10. This CDR3 is 15 amino acids long. This CDR3 is CASTPLAGVRNEQFF. The CDR3 nucleotides read TGTGCCAGCACACCCCTAGCGGGGGTTCGTAATGAGCAGTTCTTC.

The chain carries TRBV9 and TRBJ2-3, with D possibly being TRBD1 (5 bases). The germline V gene encodes CDR1 SGDLS and CDR2 YYNGEE. This CDR3 spans 15 amino acids. V shed 0 bases and J shed 2 bases, with 10 bases lying between them. CDR3 nucleotides: TGTGCCAGCAGCGTAGATCAGGGTCTCACAGATACGCAGTATTTT. It is translated as CASSVDQGLTDTQYF.

The chain couples TRBV29-1 to TRBJ1-2, with 9 bases matching TRBD1. From germline, CDR1 is SQVTM and CDR2 ANQGSEA. V was pared by 5 bases and J by 2 bases, with 3 bases of the junction left unmatched. This CDR3 region has 13 residues. CDR3 region: CSVPTGGNYGYTF. Written as DNA, the CDR3 is TGCAGCGTTCCCACAGGGGGCAACTATGGCTACACCTTC.

This rearrangement joins TRBV18 to TRBJ2-5; the D gene is possibly TRBD2 (6 bases). The CDR3 loop spans 15 amino acids. From germline, CDR1 is KGHSH and CDR2 LQKENI. The V and J ends lost 3 bases and 5 bases respectively, with 16 bases between them. DNA for the CDR3: TGTGCCAGCTCACCCCGCCCGGGGGTAGTGGAGACCCAGTACTTC. It codes for CASSPRPGVVETQYF.

The rearrangement links TRBV27 to TRBJ2-7; no firm D call. CDR3 length: 17 residues. Looked up from germline, CDR1 is MNHEY and CDR2 is SMNVEV (reference sequence). The germline V and J ends were trimmed by 0 bases and 2 bases, with 17 bases remaining between them. The CDR3 DNA is TGTGCCAGCAGTTTATCATTTAGAATTGTGTCCCCCTACGAGCAGTACTTC. It yields the protein CASSLSFRIVSPYEQYF.